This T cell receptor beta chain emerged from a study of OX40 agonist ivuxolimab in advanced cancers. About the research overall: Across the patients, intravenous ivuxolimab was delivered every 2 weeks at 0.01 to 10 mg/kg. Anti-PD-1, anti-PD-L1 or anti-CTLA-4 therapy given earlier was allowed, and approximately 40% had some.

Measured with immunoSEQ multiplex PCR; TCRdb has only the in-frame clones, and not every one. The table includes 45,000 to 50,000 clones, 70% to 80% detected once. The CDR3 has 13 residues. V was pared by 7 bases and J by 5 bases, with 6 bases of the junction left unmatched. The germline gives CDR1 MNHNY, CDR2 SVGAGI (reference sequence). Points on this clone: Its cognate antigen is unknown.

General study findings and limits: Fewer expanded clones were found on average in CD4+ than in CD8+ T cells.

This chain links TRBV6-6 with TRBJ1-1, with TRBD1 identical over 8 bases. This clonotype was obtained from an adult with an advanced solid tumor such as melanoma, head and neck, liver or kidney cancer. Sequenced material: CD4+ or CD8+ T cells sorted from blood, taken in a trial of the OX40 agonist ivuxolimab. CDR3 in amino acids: CASTYRGRTEAFF. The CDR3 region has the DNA TGTGCCAGCACCTACAGGGGGAGGACTGAAGCTTTCTTT.